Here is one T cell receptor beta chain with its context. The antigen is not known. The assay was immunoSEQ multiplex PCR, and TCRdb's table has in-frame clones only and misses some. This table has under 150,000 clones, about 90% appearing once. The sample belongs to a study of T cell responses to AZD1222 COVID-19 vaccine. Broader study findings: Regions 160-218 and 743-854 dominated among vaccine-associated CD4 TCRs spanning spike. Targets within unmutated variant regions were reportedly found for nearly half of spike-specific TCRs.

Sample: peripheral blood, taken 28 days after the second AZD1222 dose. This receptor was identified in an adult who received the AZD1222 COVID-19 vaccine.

The CDR3 bases are TGTGCCATCAGTGAGTCGGGACTAGCGGGGGGGCTCCAAGATACGCAGTATTTT. Its protein is CAISESGLAGGLQDTQYF. The chain couples TRBV10-3 to TRBJ2-3; 16 positions agree with TRBD2. Germline CDR1 reads ENHRY; CDR2 reads SYGVKD. V lost 0 bases, J lost 5 bases, and 5 bases stayed unmatched. The length of the CDR3 is 18 residues.